This T cell receptor (beta chain) derives from a study of intratumoral heterogeneity in liver cancer. With respect to the entire study: Across the full 14-patient cohort, most patients were male and a median age of roughly 69 years was recorded. The full cohort included 70 or so multiregional samples from about 15 HCC patients, consisting of roughly 50 tumoral regions and about 20 adjacent nontumoral regions. To investigate intratumor heterogeneity, the study integrated RNA-seq, DNA sequencing, TCR-seq and SNP array data drawn from multiple regions of hepatocellular carcinoma specimens.

V sheds 0 bases and J sheds 5 bases, leaving 5 bases between their ends. The CDR3 contains 12 residues, cysteine and phenylalanine counted. Only the CDR3 region is kept as DNA, spanning 36 bases read in frame from base 1. CDR1 and CDR2, looked up from the germline V gene, are MNHEY and SVGAGI. Early-stage hepatocellular carcinoma was present in all patients, and no therapy was administered to any patient before surgical resection. The sampled areas showed no macroscopic signs of necrosis or hemorrhage. In a couple of patients, TCR sequencing (ImmunoSeq) was performed on multiple regions. Frozen resection tissue samples were collected at least 1 cm apart from each other. Samples labelled N were derived from nontumoral liver tissue adjacent to the tumor. The DNeasy blood and tissue kit was used to extract genomic DNA from bulk tissue. TCR beta chain CDR3 regions were sequenced from genomic DNA using the immunoSEQ assay. Rearranged VDJ segments were amplified with primers annealing to V and J segments. Per the source publication's procedure: The ImmunoSeq Analyzer software was used to compute clonality and richness metrics. Clones with differential abundance between regions were identified with Fisher's exact test combined with a beta-binomial method for additional stringency. What TCRdb holds here is the immuneACCESS table cut down to in-frame rearrangements. Part of the clones is not present; checked against another copy, under half of the missing clones reflect an unresolved V gene, and the others are unexplained. D and trimming were read from the DNA, whereas the V and J calls and clone size are those reported in that table. Counted in this sample were some 5,000 clones; around 72% of them appeared once. The top ten constitute roughly a fifth of the sample.

Results and caveats for the whole study, not just this receptor: The authors noted a relatively low number of patients and under-sampled tumor-infiltrating lymphocyte representation as limitations.

About this clone: Its specific antigen is unknown. The sample holds no much larger clone one base away, and base qualities are not on file.

Material: tumor-adjacent normal tissue, obtained before any cancer treatment. The receptor's source is a man between 65 and 85 years old with hepatocellular carcinoma. The chain is assembled from TRBV6-5 and TRBJ2-7; the D gene cannot be named for sure. CDR3 loop: CASSYSRDEQYF. The DNA is TGTGCCAGCAGTTACTCAAGGGACGAGCAGTACTTC.